This T cell receptor (beta chain) was identified in a study of PD-L1 blockade in urothelial cancer. The CDR3 contains 16 residues. The V gene's germline CDR1 is SNHLY and CDR2 FYNNEI. The V end lost 4 bases, the J end lost 3 bases, and 16 bases lay between the germline ends. The time point is: peripheral blood 6 weeks after treatment start. TCRdb's copy holds only in-frame clones and misses some; the assay was immunoSEQ multiplex PCR. Here the sample spans about 130,000 clones, around 88% being singletons. The sample here was PBMCs, taken around atezolizumab (anti-PD-L1) treatment. This TCR was sampled from a man aged 50 or older with urothelial cancer. The chain has TRBV2 and TRBJ1-3; D is undetermined. CDR3 amino acids: CASSGARGSGGNTIYF. The CDR3 nucleotides are TGTGCCAGCAGTGGGGCGCGTGGGTCCGGTGGAAACACCATATATTTT. Complete variable domain (other parts from reference TRBV2 and TRBJ1-3): EPEVTQTPSHQVTQMGQEVILRCVPISNHLYFYWYRQILGQKVEFLVSFYNNEISEKSEIFDDQFSVERPDGSNFTLKIRSTKLEDSAMYFCASSGARGSGGNTIYFGEGSWLTVV.